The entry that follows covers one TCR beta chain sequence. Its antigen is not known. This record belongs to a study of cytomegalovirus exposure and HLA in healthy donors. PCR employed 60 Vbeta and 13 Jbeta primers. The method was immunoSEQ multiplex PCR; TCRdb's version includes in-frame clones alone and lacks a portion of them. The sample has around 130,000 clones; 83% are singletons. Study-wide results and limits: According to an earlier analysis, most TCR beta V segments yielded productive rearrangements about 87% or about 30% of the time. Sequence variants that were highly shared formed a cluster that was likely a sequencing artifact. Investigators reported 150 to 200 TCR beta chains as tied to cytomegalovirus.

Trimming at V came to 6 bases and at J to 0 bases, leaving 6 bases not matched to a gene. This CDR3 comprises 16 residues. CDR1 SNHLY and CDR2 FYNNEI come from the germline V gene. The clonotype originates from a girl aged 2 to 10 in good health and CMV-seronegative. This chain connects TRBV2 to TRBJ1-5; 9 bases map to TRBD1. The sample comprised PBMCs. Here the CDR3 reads CASSWDRVASNQPQHF. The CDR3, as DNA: TGTGCCAGCAGCTGGGACAGGGTGGCTAGCAATCAGCCCCAGCATTTT.